This T cell receptor (beta chain) was identified during a study of neurological immune-mediated disorders. Study as a whole: Secondary progressive cases numbered 3 among the approximately 34 multiple sclerosis patients, while the other 31 were relapsing-remitting. Study-level findings and limits: No CDR3 amino acid sequences recurred among expanded clones across subjects, suggesting private repertoires in all groups. A possible signature appeared as one related-CDR3 cluster, in which phylogenetic grouping placed the repertoires of 18 of 34 multiple sclerosis patients.

5'RACE employing 10-nucleotide random UMIs yielded the cDNA. Each CDR3 protein is one row after TCRdb ran MiXCR on the 5' RACE reads. The sample shows tens of thousands of distinct CDR3 sequences, 3% to 4% of them seen only once. This clonotype was seen ten or more times. The antigen is unknown. The clonotype originates from a woman in her 30s with multiple sclerosis. The specimen was PBMCs.

CDR3 protein: CASSRTTNTEAFF. CDR3 nucleotides: TGCGCCAGCAGCCGTACAACTAACACTGAAGCTTTCTTT. The chain links TRBV5-1 to TRBJ1-1; no definite D call. V lost 4 bases to trimming and J lost 2 bases, with 9 bases between them. CDR1 is SGHRS, CDR2 YFSETQ, per germline. This CDR3 comprises 13 residues.